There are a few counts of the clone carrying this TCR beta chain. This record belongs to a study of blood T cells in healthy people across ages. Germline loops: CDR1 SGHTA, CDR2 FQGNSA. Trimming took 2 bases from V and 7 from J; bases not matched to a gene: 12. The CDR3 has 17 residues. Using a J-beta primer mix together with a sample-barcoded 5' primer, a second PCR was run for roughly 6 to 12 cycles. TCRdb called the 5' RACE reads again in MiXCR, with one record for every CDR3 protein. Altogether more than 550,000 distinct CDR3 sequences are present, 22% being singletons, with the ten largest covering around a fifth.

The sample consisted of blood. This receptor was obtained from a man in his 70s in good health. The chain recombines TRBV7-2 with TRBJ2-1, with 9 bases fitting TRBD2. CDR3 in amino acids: CASSLSSGGRAENEQFF. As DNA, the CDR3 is TGTGCCAGCAGCTTATCTTCTGGCGGGAGGGCCGAGAATGAGCAGTTCTTC.